The T cell receptor beta chain under discussion was sequenced for a study of T-cell reconstitution after alpha-beta-depleted transplantation in children. The V end lost 8 bases, the J end lost 5 bases, and 23 bases lay between the germline ends. The CDR3 is 16 residues long. Study-wide findings and caveats: After transplant, at about two months, alpha-beta T cells were reportedly derived from several hundred expanded graft clones. Some patients' high day-60 TCRbeta diversity was attributed to recipient cells surviving conditioning.

As concerns this clonotype: Its antigen is not known.

It was with unique molecular identifiers that the TCRbeta library was prepared. TCRdb re-called the PCR reads with MiXCR, one entry per CDR3 protein. The profile covers 700,000 to 950,000 distinct CDR3 sequences, with about 15% appearing a single time and under 6% taken by the ten largest. The V and J genes are TRBV12-3 or TRBV12-4 and TRBJ2-3; possibly TRBD2 for D (5 bases). The clonotype was recovered from a male patient under 18 who had a stem cell transplant for acute lymphoblastic leukemia, so the T cells may come from the graft donor. This specimen consisted of PBMCs, mostly from graft donor cells, obtained 360 days after TCRalphabeta/CD19-depleted stem cell transplant. The CDR3 is CASRSLGRGEVDTQYF. DNA of the CDR3: TGTGCCAGCCGGAGCCTTGGCCGGGGAGAGGTAGATACGCAGTATTTT.